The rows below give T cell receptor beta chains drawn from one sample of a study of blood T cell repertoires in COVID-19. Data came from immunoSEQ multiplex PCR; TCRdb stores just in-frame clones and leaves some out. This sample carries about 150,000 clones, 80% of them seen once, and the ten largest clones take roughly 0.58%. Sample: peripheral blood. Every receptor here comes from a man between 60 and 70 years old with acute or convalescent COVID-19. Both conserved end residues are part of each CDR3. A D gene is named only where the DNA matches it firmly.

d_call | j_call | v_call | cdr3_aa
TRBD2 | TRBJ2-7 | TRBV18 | CASSPPAGRVYEQYF
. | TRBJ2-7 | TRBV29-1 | CSVEVRGSGGEQYF
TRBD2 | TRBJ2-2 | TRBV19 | CASSIGTSGRDTGELFF
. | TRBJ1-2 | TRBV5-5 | CASSPGGRVPYGYTF
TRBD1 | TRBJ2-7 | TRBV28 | CASSPRYTRQGEYEQYF
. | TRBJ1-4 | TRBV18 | CASSWRPGIEKLFF
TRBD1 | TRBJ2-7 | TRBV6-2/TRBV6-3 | CASSYFSGGYEQYF
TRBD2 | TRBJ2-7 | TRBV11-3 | CASSLASGLYEQYF
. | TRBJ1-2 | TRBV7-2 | CAVTNLQAYYGYTF
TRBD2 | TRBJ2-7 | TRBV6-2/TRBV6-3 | CASSTGTSGLLISYEQYF
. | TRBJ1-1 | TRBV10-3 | CAIRQGNTEAFF
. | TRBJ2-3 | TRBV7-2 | CASSLRDSRSADTQYF
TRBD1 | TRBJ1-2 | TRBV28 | CASREGGHGYTF
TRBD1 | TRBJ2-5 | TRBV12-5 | CASGSGQVTQYF
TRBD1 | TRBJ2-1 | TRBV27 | CASHPRTGLNEQFF
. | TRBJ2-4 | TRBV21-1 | CASSKVGGTKNIQYF
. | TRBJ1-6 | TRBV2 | CASSEQGELSPLHF
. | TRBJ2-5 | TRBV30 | CAWGPPGKWETQYF
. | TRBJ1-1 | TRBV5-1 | CASSLDGGARTEAFF
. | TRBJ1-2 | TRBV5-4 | CASSFPGLYGYTF
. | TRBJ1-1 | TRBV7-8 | CASSLAQGAGTEAFF
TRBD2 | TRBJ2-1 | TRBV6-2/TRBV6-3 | CASSLSGRANSEQFF
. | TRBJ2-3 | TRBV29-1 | CSVDGGLGDTQYF
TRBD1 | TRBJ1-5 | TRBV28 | CASSRSGTGRGQPQHF
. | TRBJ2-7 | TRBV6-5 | CASTPGLTYEQYF
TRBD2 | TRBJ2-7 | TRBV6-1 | CASSEHPTSGGTYEQYF
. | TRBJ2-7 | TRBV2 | CASTGDTYSYEQYF